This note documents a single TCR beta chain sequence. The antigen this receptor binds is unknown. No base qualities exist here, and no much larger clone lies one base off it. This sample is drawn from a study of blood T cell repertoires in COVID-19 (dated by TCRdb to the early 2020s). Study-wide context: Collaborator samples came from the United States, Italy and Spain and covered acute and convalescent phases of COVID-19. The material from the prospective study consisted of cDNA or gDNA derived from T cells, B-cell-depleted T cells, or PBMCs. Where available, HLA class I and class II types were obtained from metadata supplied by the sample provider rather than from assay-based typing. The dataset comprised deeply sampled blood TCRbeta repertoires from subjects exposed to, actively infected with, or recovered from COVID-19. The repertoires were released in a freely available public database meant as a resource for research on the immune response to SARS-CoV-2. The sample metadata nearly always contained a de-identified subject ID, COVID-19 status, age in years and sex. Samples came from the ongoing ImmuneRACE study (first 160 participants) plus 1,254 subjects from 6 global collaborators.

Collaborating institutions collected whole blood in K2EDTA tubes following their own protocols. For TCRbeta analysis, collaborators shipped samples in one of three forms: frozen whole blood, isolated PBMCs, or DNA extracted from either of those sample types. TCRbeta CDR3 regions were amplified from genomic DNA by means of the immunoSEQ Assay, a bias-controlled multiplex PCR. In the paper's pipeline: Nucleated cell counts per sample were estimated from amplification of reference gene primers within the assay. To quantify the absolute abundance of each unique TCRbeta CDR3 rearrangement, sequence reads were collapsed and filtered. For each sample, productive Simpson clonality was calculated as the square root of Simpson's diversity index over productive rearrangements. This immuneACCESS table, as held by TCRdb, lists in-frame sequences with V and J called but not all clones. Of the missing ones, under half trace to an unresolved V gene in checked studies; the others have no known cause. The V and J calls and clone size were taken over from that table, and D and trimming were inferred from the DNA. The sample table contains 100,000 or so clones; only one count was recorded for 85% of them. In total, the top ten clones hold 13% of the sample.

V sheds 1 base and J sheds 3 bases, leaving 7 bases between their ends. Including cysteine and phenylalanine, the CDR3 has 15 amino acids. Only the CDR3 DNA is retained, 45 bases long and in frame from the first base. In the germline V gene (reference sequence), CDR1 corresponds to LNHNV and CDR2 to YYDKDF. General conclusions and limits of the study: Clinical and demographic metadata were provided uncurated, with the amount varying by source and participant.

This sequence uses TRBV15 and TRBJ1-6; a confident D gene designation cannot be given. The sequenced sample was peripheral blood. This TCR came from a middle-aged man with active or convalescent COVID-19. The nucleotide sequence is TGTGCCACCAGCAGAGCTGTTAACTATAATTCACCCCTCCACTTT. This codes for CATSRAVNYNSPLHF.